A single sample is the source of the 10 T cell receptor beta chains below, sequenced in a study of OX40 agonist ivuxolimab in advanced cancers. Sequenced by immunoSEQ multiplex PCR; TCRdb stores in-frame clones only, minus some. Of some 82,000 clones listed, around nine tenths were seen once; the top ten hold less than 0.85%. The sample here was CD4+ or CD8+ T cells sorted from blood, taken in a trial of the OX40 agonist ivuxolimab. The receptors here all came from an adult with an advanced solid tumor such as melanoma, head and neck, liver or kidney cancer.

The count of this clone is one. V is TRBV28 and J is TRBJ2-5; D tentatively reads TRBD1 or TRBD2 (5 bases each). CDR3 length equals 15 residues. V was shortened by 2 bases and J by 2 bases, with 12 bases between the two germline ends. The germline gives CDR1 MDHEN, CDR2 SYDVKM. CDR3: CASSLPGTNQETQYF. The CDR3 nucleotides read TGTGCCAGCAGTTTACCTGGGACCAATCAAGAGACCCAGTACTTC. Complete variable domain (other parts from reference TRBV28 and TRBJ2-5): DVKVTQSSRYLVKRTGEKVFLECVQDMDHENMFWYRQDPGLGLRLIYFSYDVKMKEKGDIPEGYSVSREKKERFSLILESASTNQTSMYLCASSLPGTNQETQYFGPGTRLLVL.

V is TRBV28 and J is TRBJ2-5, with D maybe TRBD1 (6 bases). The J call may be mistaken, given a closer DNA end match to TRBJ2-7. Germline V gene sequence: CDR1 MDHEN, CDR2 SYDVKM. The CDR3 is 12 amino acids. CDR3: CATSGHLYEQYF. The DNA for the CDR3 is TGTGCCACCTCGGGACACCTATACGAGCAGTACTTC.

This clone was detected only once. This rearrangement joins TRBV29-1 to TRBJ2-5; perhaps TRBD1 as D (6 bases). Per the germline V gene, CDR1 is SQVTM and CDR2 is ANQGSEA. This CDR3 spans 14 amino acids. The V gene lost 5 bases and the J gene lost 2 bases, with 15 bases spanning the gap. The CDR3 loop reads CSVLQRDTQETQYF. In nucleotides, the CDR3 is TGCAGCGTTCTACAAAGGGACACTCAAGAGACCCAGTACTTC.

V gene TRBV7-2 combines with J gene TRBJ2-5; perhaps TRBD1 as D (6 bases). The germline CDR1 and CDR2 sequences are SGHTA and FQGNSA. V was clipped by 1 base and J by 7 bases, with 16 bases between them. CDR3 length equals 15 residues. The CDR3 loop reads CASSLGLGGFGTQYF. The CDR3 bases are TGTGCCAGCAGCTTAGGTTTAGGGGGTTTCGGGACCCAGTACTTC. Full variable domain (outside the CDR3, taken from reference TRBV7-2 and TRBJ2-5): GAGVSQSPSNKVTEKGKDVELRCDPISGHTALYWYRQSLGQGLEFLIYFQGNSAPDKSGLPSDRFSAERTGGSVSTLTIQRTQQEDSAVYLCASSLGLGGFGTQYFGPGTRLLVL.

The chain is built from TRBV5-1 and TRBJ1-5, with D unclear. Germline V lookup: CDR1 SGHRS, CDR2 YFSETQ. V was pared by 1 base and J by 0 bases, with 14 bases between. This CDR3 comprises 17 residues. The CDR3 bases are TGCGCCAGCAGCTTGTACCCAGCTACGGCTAGCAATCAGCCCCAGCATTTT. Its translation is CASSLYPATASNQPQHF. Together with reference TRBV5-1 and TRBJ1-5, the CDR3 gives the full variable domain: KAGVTQTPRYLIKTRGQQVTLSCSPISGHRSVSWYQQTPGQGLQFLFEYFSETQRNKGNFPGRFSGRQFSNSRSEMNVSTLELGDSALYLCASSLYPATASNQPQHFGDGTRLSIL.

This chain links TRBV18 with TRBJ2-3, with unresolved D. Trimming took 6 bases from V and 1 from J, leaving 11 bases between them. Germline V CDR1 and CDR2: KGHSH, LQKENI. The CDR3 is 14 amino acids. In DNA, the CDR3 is TGTGCCAGCTCCATTCAAGGACGCACAGATACGCAGTATTTT. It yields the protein CASSIQGRTDTQYF.

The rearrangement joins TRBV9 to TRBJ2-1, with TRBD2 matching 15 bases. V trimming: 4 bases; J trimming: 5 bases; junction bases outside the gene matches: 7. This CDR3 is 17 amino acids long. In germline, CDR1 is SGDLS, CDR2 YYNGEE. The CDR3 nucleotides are TGTGCCAGCAGCCCAACGGGACTAGCGGGAGGAAACAATGAGCAGTTCTTC. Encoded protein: CASSPTGLAGGNNEQFF.

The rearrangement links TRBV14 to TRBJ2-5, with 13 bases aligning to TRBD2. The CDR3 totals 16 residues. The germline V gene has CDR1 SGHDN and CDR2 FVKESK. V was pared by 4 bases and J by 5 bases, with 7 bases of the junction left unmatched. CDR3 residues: CASSLRLAGGRETQYF. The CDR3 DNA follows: TGTGCCAGCAGCCTTAGACTAGCGGGAGGTCGGGAGACCCAGTACTTC.

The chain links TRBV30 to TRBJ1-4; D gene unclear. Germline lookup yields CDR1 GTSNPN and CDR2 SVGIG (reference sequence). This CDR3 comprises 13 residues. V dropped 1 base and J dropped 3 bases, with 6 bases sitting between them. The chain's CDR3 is CAWSAPPNEKLFF. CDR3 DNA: TGTGCCTGGAGTGCCCCACCTAATGAAAAACTGTTTTTT.

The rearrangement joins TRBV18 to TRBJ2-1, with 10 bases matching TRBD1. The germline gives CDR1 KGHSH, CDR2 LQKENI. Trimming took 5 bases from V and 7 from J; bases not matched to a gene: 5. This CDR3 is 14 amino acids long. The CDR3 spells CASSGTGAFNEQFF. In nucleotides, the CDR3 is TGTGCCAGCTCAGGGACAGGGGCATTTAATGAGCAGTTCTTC.